This entry describes one T cell receptor beta chain. Its antigen is as yet unknown. The sample is drawn from a study of T-cell memory formation after mild COVID-19. General study findings and limits: Second-wave clones peaking on day 37 lacked confirmed SARS-CoV-2 specificity. Researchers report contracting CD4+ clones mostly in CM and EM, with CD8+ clones in EMRA.

Barcoded TCR alpha and TCR beta cDNA libraries with UMIs came from 5'RACE using constant-segment primers. TCRdb used MiXCR to reprocess the 5' RACE reads, holding one entry per CDR3 protein. The sample has 450,000 to 700,000 distinct CDR3 sequences, 15% to 20% seen once. The ends lost 8 bases at V and 2 bases at J; junction bases unmatched: 8. The CDR3 totals 14 residues. CDR1 and CDR2 from the germline V gene are MNHEY and SVGEGT. The clonotype originates from an adult woman who had mild COVID-19 (a few samples of this study predate the infection). Cell type and time point are not known. The sample comprised PBMCs or a T cell subset sorted from them (not recorded which). V and J are TRBV6-2 or TRBV6-3 and TRBJ2-7; 8 bases match TRBD2. This CDR3 reads CASGLAGPAYEQYF. In DNA form, the CDR3 reads TGTGCCAGCGGCCTAGCGGGCCCCGCCTACGAGCAGTACTTC.